This T cell receptor (beta chain) was retrieved from a study of post-analysis software for immune sequencing data. Study summary: Secondary progressive, relapsing-remitting and progressive-relapsing multiple sclerosis were among the included disease courses. Study observations and caveats: Multiple sclerosis was associated with a significant reduction in normalized Chao1 diversity relative to controls. Comparison of patients with controls showed 4 to 6 TRBV segments more frequent in patients, TRBV5-6, TRBV5-1 and TRBV20-1 among them.

CDR1 and CDR2 (germline): DFQATT, SNEGSKA (reference sequence). The germline V and J ends were trimmed by 4 bases and 2 bases, with 15 bases remaining between them. The CDR3 consists of 15 residues. Prepared TCR beta cDNA libraries contained unique molecular identifiers. When about 1 to 11 million T cells were used, they gave hundreds of thousands of cDNA molecules. TCRdb independently ran MiXCR on the PCR reads; one entry per CDR3 protein. The sample has 350,000 to 450,000 distinct CDR3 sequences, roughly 38% seen once. Points on this clonotype: Its antigen is not identified.

The sequence was obtained from a girl aged 5-17 years with multiple sclerosis. This chain links TRBV20-1 with TRBJ2-1; the D is unclear. Source material: blood. The CDR3 DNA follows: TGCAGTGCTATTGCCCTCGCCATTACCTACAATGAGCAGTTCTTC. Translated: CSAIALAITYNEQFF.